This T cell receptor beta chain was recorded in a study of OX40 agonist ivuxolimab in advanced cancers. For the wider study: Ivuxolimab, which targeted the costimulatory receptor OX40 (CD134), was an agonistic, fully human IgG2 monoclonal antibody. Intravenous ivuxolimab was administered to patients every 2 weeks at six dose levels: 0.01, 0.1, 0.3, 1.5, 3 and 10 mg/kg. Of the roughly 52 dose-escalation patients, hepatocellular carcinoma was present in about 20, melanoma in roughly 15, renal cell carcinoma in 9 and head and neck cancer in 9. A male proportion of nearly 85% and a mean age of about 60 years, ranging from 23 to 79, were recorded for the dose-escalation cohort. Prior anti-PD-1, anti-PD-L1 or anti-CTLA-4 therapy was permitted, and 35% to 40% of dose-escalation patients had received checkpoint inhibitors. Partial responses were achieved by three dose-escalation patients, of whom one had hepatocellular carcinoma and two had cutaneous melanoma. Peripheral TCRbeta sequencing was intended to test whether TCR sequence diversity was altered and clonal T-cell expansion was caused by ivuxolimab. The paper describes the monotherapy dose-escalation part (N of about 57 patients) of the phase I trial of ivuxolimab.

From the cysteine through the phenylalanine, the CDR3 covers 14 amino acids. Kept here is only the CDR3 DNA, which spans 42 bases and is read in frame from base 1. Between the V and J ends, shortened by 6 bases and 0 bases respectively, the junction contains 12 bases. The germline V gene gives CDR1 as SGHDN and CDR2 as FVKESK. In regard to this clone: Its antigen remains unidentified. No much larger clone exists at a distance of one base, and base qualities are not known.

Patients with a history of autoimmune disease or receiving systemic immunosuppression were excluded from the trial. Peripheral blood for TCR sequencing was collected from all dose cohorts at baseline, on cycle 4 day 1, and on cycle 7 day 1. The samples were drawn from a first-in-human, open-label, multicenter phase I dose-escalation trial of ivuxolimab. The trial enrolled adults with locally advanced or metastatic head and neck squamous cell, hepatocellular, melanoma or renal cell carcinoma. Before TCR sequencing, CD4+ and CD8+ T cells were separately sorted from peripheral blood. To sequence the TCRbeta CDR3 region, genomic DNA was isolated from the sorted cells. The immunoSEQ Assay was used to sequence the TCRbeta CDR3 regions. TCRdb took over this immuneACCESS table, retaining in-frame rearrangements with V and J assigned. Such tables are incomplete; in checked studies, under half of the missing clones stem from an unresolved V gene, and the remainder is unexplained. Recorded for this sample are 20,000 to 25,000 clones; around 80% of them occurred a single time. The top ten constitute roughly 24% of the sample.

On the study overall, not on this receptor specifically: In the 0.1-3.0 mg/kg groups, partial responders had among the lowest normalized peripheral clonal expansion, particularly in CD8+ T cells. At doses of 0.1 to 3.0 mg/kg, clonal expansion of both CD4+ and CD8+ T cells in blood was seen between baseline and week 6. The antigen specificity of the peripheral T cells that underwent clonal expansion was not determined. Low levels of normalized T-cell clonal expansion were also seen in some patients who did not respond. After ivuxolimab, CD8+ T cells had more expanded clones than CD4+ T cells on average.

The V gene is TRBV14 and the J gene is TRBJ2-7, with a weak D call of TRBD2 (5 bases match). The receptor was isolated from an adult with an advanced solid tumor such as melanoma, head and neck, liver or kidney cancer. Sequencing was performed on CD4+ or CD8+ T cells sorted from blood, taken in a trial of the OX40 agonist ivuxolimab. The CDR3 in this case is CASRGTGISYEQYF. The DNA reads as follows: TGTGCCAGCAGAGGAACGGGGATCTCCTACGAGCAGTACTTC.